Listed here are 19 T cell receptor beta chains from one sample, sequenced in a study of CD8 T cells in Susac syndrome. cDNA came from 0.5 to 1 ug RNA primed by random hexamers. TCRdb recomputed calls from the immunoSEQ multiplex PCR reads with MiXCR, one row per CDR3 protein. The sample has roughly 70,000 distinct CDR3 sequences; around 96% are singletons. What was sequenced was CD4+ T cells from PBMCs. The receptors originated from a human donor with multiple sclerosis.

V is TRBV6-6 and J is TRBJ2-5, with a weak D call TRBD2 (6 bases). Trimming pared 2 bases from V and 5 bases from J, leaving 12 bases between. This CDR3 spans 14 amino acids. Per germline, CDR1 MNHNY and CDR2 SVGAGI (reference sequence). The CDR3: CASSYRGNEETQYF. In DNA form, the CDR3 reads TGTGCCAGCAGTTACCGGGGGAATGAGGAGACCCAGTACTTC.

CDR3 sequence: CSAPPLAGGQETQYF. As DNA, the CDR3 is TGCAGTGCTCCCCCCCTAGCGGGGGGCCAAGAGACCCAGTACTTC. This chain uses TRBV20-1 with TRBJ2-5, with 11 bases that match TRBD2. Germline CDR1 is DFQATT and CDR2 is SNEGSKA (reference sequence). Losses at the gene ends were 5 bases for V and 1 base for J; bases not matched to a gene: 6. There are 15 residues in the CDR3.

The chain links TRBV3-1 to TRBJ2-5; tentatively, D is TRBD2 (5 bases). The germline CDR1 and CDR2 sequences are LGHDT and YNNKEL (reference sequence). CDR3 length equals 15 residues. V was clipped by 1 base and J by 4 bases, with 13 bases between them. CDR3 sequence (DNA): TGTGCCAGCAGCCAAGTGTCCGGGGAAGGAGAGACCCAGTACTTC. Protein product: CASSQVSGEGETQYF.

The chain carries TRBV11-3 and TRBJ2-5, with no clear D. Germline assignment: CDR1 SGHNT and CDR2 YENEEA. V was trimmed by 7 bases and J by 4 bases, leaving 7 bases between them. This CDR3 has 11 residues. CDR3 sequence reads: CASTSGETQYF. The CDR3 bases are TGTGCCAGCACCTCGGGAGAGACCCAGTACTTC.

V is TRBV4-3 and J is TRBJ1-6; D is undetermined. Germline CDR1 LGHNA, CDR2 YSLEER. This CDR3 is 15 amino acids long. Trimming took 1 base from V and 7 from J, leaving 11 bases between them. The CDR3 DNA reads TGCGCCAGCAGCCAAGTAGAGGGTTCCAATTCACCCCTCCACTTT. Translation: CASSQVEGSNSPLHF.

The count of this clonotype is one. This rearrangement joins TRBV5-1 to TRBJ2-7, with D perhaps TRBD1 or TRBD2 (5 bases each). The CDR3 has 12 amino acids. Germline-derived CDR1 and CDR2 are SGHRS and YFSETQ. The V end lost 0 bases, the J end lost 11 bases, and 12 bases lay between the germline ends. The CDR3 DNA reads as TGCGCCAGCAGCTTGGAGGGACGGAGTAAGTACTTC. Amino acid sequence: CASSLEGRSKYF.

CDR3 in amino acids: CASSLASTGPNEQFF. The CDR3 bases are TGTGCCAGCAGCTTAGCCTCCACGGGACCCAATGAGCAGTTCTTC. V is TRBV7-6 and J is TRBJ2-1, with D possibly being TRBD1 or TRBD2 (5 bases each). The V gene's germline CDR1 is SGHVS and CDR2 FNYEAQ. Trimming removed 0 bases at V and 6 bases at J, with 12 bases between. The CDR3 is made up of 15 amino acids.

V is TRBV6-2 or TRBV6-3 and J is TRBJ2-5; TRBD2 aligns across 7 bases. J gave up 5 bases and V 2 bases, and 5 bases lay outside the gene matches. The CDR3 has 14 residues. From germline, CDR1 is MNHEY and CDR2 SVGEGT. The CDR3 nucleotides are TGTGCCAGCAGTTACCCAACTAGCGTGGAGACCCAGTACTTC. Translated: CASSYPTSVETQYF.

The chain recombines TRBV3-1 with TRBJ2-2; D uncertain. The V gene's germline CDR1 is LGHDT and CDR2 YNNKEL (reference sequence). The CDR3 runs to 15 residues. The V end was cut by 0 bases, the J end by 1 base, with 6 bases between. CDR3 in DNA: TGTGCCAGCAGCCAAGATTGGGGGAACACCGGGGAGCTGTTTTTT. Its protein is CASSQDWGNTGELFF.

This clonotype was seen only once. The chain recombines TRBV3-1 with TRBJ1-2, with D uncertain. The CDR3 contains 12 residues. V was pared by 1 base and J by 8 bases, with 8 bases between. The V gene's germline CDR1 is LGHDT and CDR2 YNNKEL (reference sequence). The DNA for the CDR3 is TGTGCCAGCAGCCAAGTCGAACGGGGCTACACCTTC. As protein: CASSQVERGYTF.

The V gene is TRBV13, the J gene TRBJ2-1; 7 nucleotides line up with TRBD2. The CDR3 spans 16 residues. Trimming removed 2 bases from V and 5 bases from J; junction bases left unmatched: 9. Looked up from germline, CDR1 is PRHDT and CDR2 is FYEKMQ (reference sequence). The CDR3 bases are TGTGCCAGCAGCTTAAACGGGGGGTCGGTCGACAATGAGCAGTTCTTC. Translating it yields CASSLNGGSVDNEQFF.

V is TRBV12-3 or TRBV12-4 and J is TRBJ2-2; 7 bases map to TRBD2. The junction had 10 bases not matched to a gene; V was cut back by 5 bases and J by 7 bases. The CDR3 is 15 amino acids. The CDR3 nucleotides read TGTGCCAGCAGTCCGGGACTACCCGCCAGCGGGGAGCTGTTTTTT. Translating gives CASSPGLPASGELFF.

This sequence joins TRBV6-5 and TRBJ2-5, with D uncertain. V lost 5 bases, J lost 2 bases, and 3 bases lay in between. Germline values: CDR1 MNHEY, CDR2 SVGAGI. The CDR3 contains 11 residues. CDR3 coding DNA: TGTGCCAGCAGTGATCAAGAGACCCAGTACTTC. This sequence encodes CASSDQETQYF.

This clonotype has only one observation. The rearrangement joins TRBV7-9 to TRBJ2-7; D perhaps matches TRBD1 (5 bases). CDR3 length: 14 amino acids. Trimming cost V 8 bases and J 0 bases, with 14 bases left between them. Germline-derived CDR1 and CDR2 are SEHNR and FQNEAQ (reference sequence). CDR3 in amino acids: CASQGFRHSYEQYF. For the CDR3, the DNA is TGTGCCAGCCAGGGCTTCCGACACTCCTACGAGCAGTACTTC.

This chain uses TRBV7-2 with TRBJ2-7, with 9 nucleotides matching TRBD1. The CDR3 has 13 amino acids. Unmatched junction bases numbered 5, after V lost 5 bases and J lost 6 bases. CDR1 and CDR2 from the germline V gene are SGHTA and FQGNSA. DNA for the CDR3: TGTGCCAGCAGCACACCGACAGGGGGCGAGCAGTACTTC. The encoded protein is CASSTPTGGEQYF.

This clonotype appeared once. CDR3 amino acids: CASSPGWGSPNYGYTF. Written as DNA, the CDR3 is TGTGCCAGCAGTCCTGGGTGGGGGAGTCCGAACTATGGCTACACCTTC. The chain employs TRBV6-1 and TRBJ1-2, with D perhaps TRBD1 (5 bases). This CDR3 is 16 amino acids long. Germline CDR1 is MNHNS and CDR2 is SASEGT. V was trimmed by 5 bases and J by 2 bases, leaving 18 bases between them.

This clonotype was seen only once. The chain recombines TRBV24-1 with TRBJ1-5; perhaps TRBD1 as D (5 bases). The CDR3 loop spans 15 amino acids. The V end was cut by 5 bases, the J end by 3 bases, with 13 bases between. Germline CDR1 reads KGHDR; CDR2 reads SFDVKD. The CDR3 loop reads CATSGGGRTNQPQHF. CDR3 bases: TGTGCCACCAGTGGGGGGGGACGGACCAATCAGCCCCAGCATTTT.

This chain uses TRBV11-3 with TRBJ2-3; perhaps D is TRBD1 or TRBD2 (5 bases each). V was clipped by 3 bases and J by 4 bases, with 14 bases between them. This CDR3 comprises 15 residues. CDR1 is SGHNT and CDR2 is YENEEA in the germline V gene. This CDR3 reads CASSFTDEGSDTQYF. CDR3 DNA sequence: TGTGCCAGCAGCTTTACTGACGAGGGGTCAGATACGCAGTATTTT.

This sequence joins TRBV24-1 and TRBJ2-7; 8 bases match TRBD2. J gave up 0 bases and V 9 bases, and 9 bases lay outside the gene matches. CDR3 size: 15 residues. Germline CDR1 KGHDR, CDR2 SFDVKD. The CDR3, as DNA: TGTGCCACCGGGACTCGGCGGGGGGCCTCCTACGAGCAGTACTTC. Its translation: CATGTRRGASYEQYF.